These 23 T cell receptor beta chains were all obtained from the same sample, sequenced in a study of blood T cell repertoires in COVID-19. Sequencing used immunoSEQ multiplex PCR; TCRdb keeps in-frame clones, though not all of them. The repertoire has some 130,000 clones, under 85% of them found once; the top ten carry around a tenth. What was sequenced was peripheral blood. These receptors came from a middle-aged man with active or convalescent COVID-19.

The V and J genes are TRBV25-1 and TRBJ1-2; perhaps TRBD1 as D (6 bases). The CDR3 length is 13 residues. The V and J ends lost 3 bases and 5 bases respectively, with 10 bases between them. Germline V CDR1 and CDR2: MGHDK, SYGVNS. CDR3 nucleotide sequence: TGTGCCAGCAGTGATCAGGGGTGGTATGGCTACACCTTC. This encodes CASSDQGWYGYTF.

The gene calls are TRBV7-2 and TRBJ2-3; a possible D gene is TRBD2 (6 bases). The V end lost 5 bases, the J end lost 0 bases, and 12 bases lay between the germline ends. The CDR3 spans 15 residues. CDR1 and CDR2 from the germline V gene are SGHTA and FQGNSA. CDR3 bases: TGTGCCAGCAGCCAAACTAGCCCAAGCACAGATACGCAGTATTTT. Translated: CASSQTSPSTDTQYF.

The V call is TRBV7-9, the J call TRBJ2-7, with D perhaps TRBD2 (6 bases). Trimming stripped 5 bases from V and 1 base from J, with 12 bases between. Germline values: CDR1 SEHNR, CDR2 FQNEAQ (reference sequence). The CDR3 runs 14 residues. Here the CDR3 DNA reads TGTGCCAGCAGCCCGGAGGGCCAGTCCTACGAGCAGTACTTC. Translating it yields CASSPEGQSYEQYF.

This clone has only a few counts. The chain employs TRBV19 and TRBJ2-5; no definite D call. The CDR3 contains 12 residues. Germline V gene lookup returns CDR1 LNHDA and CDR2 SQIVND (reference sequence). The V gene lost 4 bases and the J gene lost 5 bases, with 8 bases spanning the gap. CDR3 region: CASSNSGETQYF. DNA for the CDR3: TGTGCCAGTAGTAACAGTGGGGAGACCCAGTACTTC.

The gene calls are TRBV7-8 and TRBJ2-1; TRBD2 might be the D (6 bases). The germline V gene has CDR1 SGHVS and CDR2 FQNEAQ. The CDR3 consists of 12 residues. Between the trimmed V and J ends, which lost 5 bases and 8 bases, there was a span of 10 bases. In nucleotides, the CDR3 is TGTGCCAGCAGCCCCGGAGGGTATGAGCAGTTCTTC. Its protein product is CASSPGGYEQFF.

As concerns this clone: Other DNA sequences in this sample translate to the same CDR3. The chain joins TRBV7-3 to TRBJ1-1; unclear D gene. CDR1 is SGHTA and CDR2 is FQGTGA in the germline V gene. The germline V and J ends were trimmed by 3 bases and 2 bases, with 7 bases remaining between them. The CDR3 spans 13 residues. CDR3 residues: CASSLAPNTEAFF. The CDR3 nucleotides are TGTGCCAGCAGCTTGGCTCCTAACACTGAAGCTTTCTTT.

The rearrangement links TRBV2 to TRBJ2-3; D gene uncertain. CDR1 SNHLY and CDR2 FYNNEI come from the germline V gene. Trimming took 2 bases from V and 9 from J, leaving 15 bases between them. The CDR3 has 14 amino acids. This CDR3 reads CASSEFDRRGTQYF. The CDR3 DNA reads TGTGCCAGCAGTGAATTTGACCGGCGCGGCACGCAGTATTTT.

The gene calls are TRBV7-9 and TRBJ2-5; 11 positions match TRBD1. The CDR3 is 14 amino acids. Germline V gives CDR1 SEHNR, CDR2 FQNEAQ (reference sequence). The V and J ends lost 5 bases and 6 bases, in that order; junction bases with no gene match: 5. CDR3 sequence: CASSITDRGQTQYF. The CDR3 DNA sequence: TGTGCCAGCAGCATCACGGACAGGGGGCAGACCCAGTACTTC.

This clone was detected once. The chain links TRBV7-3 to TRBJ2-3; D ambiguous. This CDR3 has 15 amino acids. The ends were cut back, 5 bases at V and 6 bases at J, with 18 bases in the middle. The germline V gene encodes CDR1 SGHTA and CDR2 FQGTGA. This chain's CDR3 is CASSPLGSVSDTQYF. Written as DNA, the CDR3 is TGTGCCAGCAGCCCGCTGGGCTCGGTCTCGGATACGCAGTATTTT.

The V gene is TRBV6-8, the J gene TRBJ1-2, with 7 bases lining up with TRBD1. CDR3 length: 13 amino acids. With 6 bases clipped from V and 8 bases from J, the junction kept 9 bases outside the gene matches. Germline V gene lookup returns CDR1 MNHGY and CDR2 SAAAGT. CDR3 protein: CASSRTRGSGYTF. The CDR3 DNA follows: TGTGCCAGCAGCCGTACCAGGGGGTCGGGCTACACCTTC.

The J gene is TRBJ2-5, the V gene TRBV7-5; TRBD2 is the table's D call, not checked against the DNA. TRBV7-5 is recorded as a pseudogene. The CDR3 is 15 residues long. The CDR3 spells CVRSLARLASETQYF. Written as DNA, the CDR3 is TGTGTCAGAAGCTTAGCAAGGCTAGCGTCAGAGACCCAGTACTTC.

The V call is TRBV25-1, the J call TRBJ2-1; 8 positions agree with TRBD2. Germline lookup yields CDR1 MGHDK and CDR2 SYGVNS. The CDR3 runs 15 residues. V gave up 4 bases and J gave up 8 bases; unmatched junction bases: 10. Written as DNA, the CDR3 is TGTGCCAGCAGTGGGTCCGGGGGGGCTGGTTATGAGCAGTTCTTC. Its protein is CASSGSGGAGYEQFF.

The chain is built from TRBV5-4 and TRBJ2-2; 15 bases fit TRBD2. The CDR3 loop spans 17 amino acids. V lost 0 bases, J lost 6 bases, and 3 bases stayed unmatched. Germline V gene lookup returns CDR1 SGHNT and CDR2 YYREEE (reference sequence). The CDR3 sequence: CASSLGTSGGAPGELFF. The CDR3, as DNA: TGTGCCAGCAGCTTGGGGACTAGCGGGGGGGCCCCCGGGGAGCTGTTTTTT.

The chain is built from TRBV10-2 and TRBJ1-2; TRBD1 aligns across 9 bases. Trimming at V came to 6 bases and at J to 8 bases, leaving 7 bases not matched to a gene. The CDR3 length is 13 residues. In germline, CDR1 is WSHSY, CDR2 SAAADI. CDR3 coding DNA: TGCGCCAGCAGCGTGGACAGGGGTTCGGGCTACACCTTC. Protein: CASSVDRGSGYTF.

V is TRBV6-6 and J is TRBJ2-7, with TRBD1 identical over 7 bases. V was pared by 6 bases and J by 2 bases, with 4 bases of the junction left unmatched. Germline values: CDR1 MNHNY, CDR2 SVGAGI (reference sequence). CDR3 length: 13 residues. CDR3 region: CASSTGTAYEQYF. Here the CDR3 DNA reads TGTGCCAGCAGCACCGGGACAGCCTACGAGCAGTACTTC.

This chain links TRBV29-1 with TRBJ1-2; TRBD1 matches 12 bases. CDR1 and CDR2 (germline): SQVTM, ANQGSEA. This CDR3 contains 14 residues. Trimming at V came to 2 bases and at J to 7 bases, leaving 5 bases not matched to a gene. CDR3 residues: CSVELGQGARGYTF. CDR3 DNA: TGCAGCGTTGAATTGGGACAGGGGGCGCGTGGCTACACCTTC.

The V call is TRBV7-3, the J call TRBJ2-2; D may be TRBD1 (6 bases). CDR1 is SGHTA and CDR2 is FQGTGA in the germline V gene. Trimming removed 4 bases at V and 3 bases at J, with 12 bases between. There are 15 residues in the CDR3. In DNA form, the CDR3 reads TGTGCCAGCAGCTACAGGGTCGGTGACACCGGGGAGCTGTTTTTT. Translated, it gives CASSYRVGDTGELFF.

The CDR3 loop is CASTRVGRNQPQHF. CDR3 DNA: TGTGCCAGCACCCGGGTCGGCCGCAATCAGCCCCAGCATTTT. The rearrangement uses TRBV6-5 and TRBJ1-5; D is uncertain. This CDR3 is built from 14 residues. CDR1 is MNHEY, CDR2 SVGAGI, per germline. Trimming stripped 7 bases from V and 2 bases from J, with 12 bases between.

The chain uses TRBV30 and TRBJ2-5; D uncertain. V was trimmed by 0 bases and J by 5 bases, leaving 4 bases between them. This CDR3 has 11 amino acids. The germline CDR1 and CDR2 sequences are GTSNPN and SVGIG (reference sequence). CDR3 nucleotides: TGTGCCTGGAGTGTATATGAGACCCAGTACTTC. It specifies CAWSVYETQYF.

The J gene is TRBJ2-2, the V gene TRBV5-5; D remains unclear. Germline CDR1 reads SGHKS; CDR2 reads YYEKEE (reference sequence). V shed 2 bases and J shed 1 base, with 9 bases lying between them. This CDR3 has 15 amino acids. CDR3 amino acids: CASSLTQRNTGELFF. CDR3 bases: TGTGCCAGCAGCTTAACCCAGCGGAACACCGGGGAGCTGTTTTTT.

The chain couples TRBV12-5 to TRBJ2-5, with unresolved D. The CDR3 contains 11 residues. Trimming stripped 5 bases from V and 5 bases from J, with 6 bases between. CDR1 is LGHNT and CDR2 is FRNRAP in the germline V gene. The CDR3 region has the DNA TGTGCTAGTGGTCGCAGGGAGACCCAGTACTTC. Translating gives CASGRRETQYF.

The CDR3 DNA reads TGTGCCAGCAGTTACCGCCCGGGACAGGGGGCCTACGAGCAGTACTTC. Translating gives CASSYRPGQGAYEQYF. The chain uses TRBV6-2 or TRBV6-3 and TRBJ2-7; 11 bases agree with TRBD1. J gave up 2 bases and V 2 bases, and 5 bases lay outside the gene matches. This CDR3 has 16 amino acids. CDR1 MNHEY and CDR2 SVGEGT come from the germline V gene.

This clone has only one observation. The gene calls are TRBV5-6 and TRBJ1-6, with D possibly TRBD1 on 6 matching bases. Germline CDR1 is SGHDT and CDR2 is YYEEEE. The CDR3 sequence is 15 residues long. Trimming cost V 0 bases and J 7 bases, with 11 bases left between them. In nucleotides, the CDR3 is TGTGCCAGCAGCTTGGTGGGGGCGCCAAATTCACCCCTCCACTTT. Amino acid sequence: CASSLVGAPNSPLHF.